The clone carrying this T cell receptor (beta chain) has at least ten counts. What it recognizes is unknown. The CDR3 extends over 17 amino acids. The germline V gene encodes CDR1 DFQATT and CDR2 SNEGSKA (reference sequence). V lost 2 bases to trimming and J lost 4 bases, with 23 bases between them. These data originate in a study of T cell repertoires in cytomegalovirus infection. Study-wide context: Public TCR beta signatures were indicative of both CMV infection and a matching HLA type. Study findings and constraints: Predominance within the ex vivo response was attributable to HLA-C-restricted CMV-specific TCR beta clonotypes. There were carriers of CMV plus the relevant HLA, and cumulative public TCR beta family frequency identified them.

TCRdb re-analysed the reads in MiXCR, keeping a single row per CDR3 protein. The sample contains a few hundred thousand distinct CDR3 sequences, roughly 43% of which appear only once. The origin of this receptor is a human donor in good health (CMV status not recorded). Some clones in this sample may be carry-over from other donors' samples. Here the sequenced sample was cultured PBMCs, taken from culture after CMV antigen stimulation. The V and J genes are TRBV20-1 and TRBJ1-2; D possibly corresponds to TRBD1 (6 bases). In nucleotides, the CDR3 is TGCAGTGCTAGACCCCCAGGGGTAAAAGCGGGGGGCTATGGCTACACCTTC. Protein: CSARPPGVKAGGYGYTF.